A selection of T cell receptor beta chains follows, all from one sample in a study of cytomegalovirus exposure and HLA in healthy donors. TCRdb's copy holds only in-frame clones and misses some; the assay was immunoSEQ multiplex PCR. The table shows some 110,000 clones, with more than 70% occurring only once. Sample: PBMCs. All receptors come from a man aged 40-50 years in good health and CMV-seronegative. The CDR3 runs from the conserved cysteine through the conserved F or W. The D gene is left open where the match is weak. Some rows mark clone size as missing; the rest say once, few, many or name a class of expanded clone.

J gene,clone size,V gene,D gene,CDR3 protein,CDR3 DNA
TRBJ2-5,NA,TRBV7-6,TRBD1,CASSPGQGPEETQYF,TGTGCCAGCAGCCCCGGACAGGGTCCCGAAGAGACCCAGTACTTC
TRBJ2-1,NA,TRBV29-1,NA,CSALPIARSSYNEQFF,TGCAGCGCCCTCCCTATAGCCCGGAGCTCCTACAATGAGCAGTTCTTC
TRBJ2-7,NA,TRBV29-1,TRBD1,CSVELPTGGPGEQYF,TGCAGCGTTGAACTTCCGACAGGGGGCCCAGGCGAGCAGTACTTC
TRBJ2-1,few,TRBV4-1,TRBD2,CASSQGLRGGAIEQFF,TGCGCCAGCAGCCAAGGTTTGCGCGGGGGGGCCATTGAGCAGTTCTTC
TRBJ1-5,NA,TRBV19,NA,CASSWQGTSNQPQHF,TGTGCCAGTAGCTGGCAGGGGACTAGCAATCAGCCCCAGCATTTT
TRBJ2-5,NA,TRBV4-1,TRBD2,CASSQTNGGAGETQYF,TGCGCCAGCAGCCAAACAAACGGGGGGGCAGGAGAGACCCAGTACTTC
TRBJ2-7,once,TRBV6-1,TRBD1,CASSPDRGLLYEQYF,TGTGCCAGCAGTCCCGACAGGGGGCTGCTCTACGAGCAGTACTTC
TRBJ2-5,NA,TRBV5-6,TRBD2,CASSLKSGGTGETQYF,TGTGCCAGCAGCTTGAAGAGCGGGGGGACCGGGGAGACCCAGTACTTC
TRBJ1-1,NA,TRBV6-1,NA,CASSVGQGLGNTEAFF,TGTGCCAGCAGTGTTGGGCAGGGGCTTGGTAACACTGAAGCTTTCTTT
TRBJ1-1,NA,TRBV4-1,TRBD1,CVSSRAGPGGLNTEAFF,TGCGTCAGCAGCCGCGCGGGGCCAGGGGGATTGAACACTGAAGCTTTCTTT
TRBJ2-1,NA,TRBV6-5,TRBD1,CASSFSTGVNEQFF,TGTGCCAGCAGCTTCTCGACAGGGGTGAATGAGCAGTTCTTC
TRBJ1-5,NA,TRBV7-9,NA,CASTVGGNQPQHF,TGTGCCAGCACCGTGGGGGGAAATCAGCCCCAGCATTTT
TRBJ2-5,NA,TRBV5-1,NA,CASSLVGGQETQYF,TGCGCCAGCAGCTTGGTCGGGGGCCAAGAGACCCAGTACTTC
TRBJ2-5,once,TRBV5-1,TRBD2,CASSWGTSGGGETQYF,TGCGCCAGCAGCTGGGGGACTAGCGGGGGGGGTGAGACCCAGTACTTC
TRBJ2-1,NA,TRBV9,TRBD1,CASSSRQGLAPHDEQFF,TGTGCCAGCAGCTCCCGACAGGGTTTGGCTCCACACGATGAGCAGTTCTTC
TRBJ1-2,NA,TRBV27,NA,CAGRGVVGYTF,TGTGCCGGGAGGGGGGTAGTTGGCTACACCTTC
TRBJ2-3,NA,TRBV2,TRBD2,CASSELSGGFTDTQYF,TGTGCCAGCAGTGAGCTTAGCGGGGGTTTCACAGATACGCAGTATTTT
TRBJ1-1,NA,TRBV4-2,NA,CASSQVPGQDSTEAFF,TGTGCCAGCAGCCAAGTCCCGGGACAAGACTCAACTGAAGCTTTCTTT
TRBJ2-7,NA,TRBV28,TRBD1,CASSTTLGTGYEQYF,TGTGCCAGCAGCACAACGCTCGGGACAGGTTACGAGCAGTACTTC
TRBJ1-5,NA,TRBV10-3,NA,CAISEQGSNQPQHF,TGTGCCATCAGTGAGCAGGGAAGCAATCAGCCCCAGCATTTT
TRBJ2-3,NA,TRBV19,NA,CASKMRGQDTQYF,TGTGCCAGTAAAATGAGAGGGCAGGATACGCAGTATTTT
TRBJ1-1,few,TRBV7-3,TRBD1,CASSMTGASVVRTEAFF,TGTGCCAGCAGCATGACAGGGGCTAGCGTGGTTAGGACTGAAGCTTTCTTT
TRBJ2-1,NA,TRBV6-5,NA,CASSWGGHEQFF,TGTGCCAGCAGTTGGGGGGGCCACGAGCAGTTCTTC
TRBJ2-1,once,TRBV20-1,NA,CSATSFEQFF,TGCAGTGCTACTAGCTTTGAGCAGTTCTTC
TRBJ2-7,NA,TRBV5-1,NA,CASSLRQAGSASYEQYF,TGCGCCAGCAGCTTGCGACAGGCAGGGAGTGCGTCCTACGAGCAGTACTTC
TRBJ2-7,NA,TRBV7-6,NA,CASSPEEGIAYEQYF,TGTGCCAGCAGCCCAGAAGAGGGTATAGCCTACGAGCAGTACTTC
TRBJ2-7,NA,TRBV2,TRBD2,CASSVWEGRQYF,TGTGCCAGCAGTGTTTGGGAGGGCAGGCAGTACTTC
TRBJ2-7,once,TRBV6-8,TRBD2,CASSTGTSGGTYEQYF,TGTGCCAGCAGTACGGGGACTAGCGGGGGTACCTACGAGCAGTACTTC
TRBJ1-2,NA,TRBV10-3,TRBD1,CAISESTGQGDGYTF,TGTGCCATCAGTGAGTCGACGGGACAGGGGGATGGCTACACCTTC
TRBJ2-7,NA,TRBV5-1,TRBD1,CASSSDTGGYEQYF,TGCGCCAGCAGCTCGGACACAGGGGGTTACGAGCAGTACTTC
TRBJ2-7,once,TRBV7-9,TRBD2,CASSPRLSGEEQYF,TGTGCCAGCAGCCCCCGACTGAGCGGGGAAGAGCAGTACTTC
TRBJ1-2,NA,TRBV9,TRBD1,CASSALDRGFYGYTF,TGTGCCAGCAGCGCGCTGGACAGGGGGTTCTATGGCTACACCTTC
TRBJ1-3,NA,TRBV28,TRBD1,CASSHGQALGNTIYF,TGTGCCAGCAGTCACGGACAGGCTCTCGGAAACACCATATATTTT
TRBJ1-4,once,TRBV2,TRBD1,CASGGQGPTNEKLFF,TGTGCCAGCGGGGGACAGGGGCCAACTAATGAAAAACTGTTTTTT
TRBJ1-2,few,TRBV28,NA,CASSLQRRNYGYTF,TGTGCCAGCAGTTTACAGAGGAGAAACTATGGCTACACCTTC
TRBJ1-2,NA,TRBV7-9,NA,CASSLAPQGYGYTF,TGTGCCAGCAGCTTAGCCCCCCAGGGTTATGGCTACACCTTC
TRBJ2-2,NA,TRBV7-2,NA,CASSLGQNTGELFF,TGTGCCAGCAGCTTAGGACAGAACACCGGGGAGCTGTTTTTT
TRBJ1-3,NA,TRBV5-4,NA,CASSLGPLSGNTIYF,TGTGCCAGCAGCTTGGGGCCCCTTTCTGGAAACACCATATATTTT
TRBJ1-3,NA,TRBV6-5,NA,CASRGGSEPGNTIYF,TGTGCCAGTCGGGGGGGCTCCGAACCTGGAAACACCATATATTTT
TRBJ2-3,NA,TRBV19,TRBD1,CASSTRRPGGADTQYF,TGTGCCAGTAGTACGCGTAGGCCAGGGGGTGCAGATACGCAGTATTTT
TRBJ2-7,once,TRBV9,TRBD2,CASSGGLAGAYEQYF,TGTGCCAGCAGCGGCGGACTAGCGGGGGCCTACGAGCAGTACTTC
TRBJ1-5,NA,TRBV19,NA,CASSIERNQPQHF,TGTGCCAGTAGTATAGAGAGGAATCAGCCCCAGCATTTT
TRBJ2-1,NA,TRBV5-6,TRBD1,CASSLDRGVYNEQFF,TGTGCCAGCAGCTTGGACAGGGGGGTCTACAATGAGCAGTTCTTC
TRBJ2-5,once,TRBV9,TRBD2,CASSPGLAGGPLETQYF,TGTGCCAGCAGCCCGGGACTAGCGGGGGGGCCCCTGGAGACCCAGTACTTC
TRBJ1-4,NA,TRBV19,TRBD1,CASSIPTGSREKLFF,TGTGCCAGTAGTATACCGACAGGGTCAAGAGAAAAACTGTTTTTT
TRBJ2-7,NA,TRBV6-5,TRBD1,CASSYTPDRAYEQYF,TGTGCCAGCAGTTACACCCCGGACAGGGCCTACGAGCAGTACTTC
TRBJ1-1,once,TRBV28,TRBD1,CASRDRGRTEAFF,TGTGCCAGCAGGGACAGGGGGAGGACTGAAGCTTTCTTT
TRBJ1-1,NA,TRBV29-1,TRBD1,CSGGTGVSEAFF,TGCAGCGGCGGGACAGGGGTGTCTGAAGCTTTCTTT
TRBJ2-5,once,TRBV15,NA,CATSKRGFDRIGTQYF,TGTGCCACCAGCAAACGGGGTTTTGACAGGATCGGGACCCAGTACTTC
TRBJ1-1,NA,TRBV18,NA,CASSPLPGGRMNTEAFF,TGTGCCAGCTCACCCCTGCCGGGAGGTCGAATGAACACTGAAGCTTTCTTT
TRBJ2-7,few,TRBV5-1,TRBD1,CASSPTGTDYEQYF,TGCGCCAGCAGCCCAACCGGGACAGACTACGAGCAGTACTTC
TRBJ2-1,NA,TRBV5-1,TRBD2,CASSLSGLAGGIGEQFF,TGCGCCAGCAGCTTGTCTGGACTAGCGGGGGGAATTGGTGAGCAGTTCTTC
TRBJ2-7,NA,TRBV5-6,TRBD2,CASSWELAGDYEQYF,TGTGCCAGCAGCTGGGAACTAGCGGGGGACTACGAGCAGTACTTC
TRBJ2-3,once,TRBV5-1,TRBD2,CASSFAGGEDTQYF,TGCGCCAGCAGCTTTGCGGGGGGAGAAGATACGCAGTATTTT
TRBJ1-1,NA,TRBV7-9,NA,CSSSLVQGRFGAEAFF,TGTTCCAGCAGCTTAGTACAGGGCAGGTTCGGGGCTGAAGCTTTCTTT
TRBJ1-2,NA,TRBV7-2,TRBD1,CASSPGTGSYGYTF,TGTGCCAGCAGCCCGGGGACAGGTAGCTATGGCTACACCTTC
TRBJ2-3,NA,TRBV7-6,TRBD1,CASSDLQGAGTDTQYF,TGTGCCAGCAGCGACCTACAGGGGGCTGGGACAGATACGCAGTATTTT